The rows below give T cell receptor beta chains drawn from one sample of a study of control samples from healthy donors and cancer patients. Clones were read by immunoSEQ multiplex PCR, and TCRdb kept only the in-frame ones, dropping some. The sample shows about 48,000 clones, roughly 93% of them seen only once. Sequencing input: PBMCs. The receptors shown here come from a woman aged 45-65 years with head and neck cancer. Each CDR3 is given with its conserved first and last residue. The D gene is left open where the match is weak. Clone size, where shown, is once, few, many, or a class for clones that have expanded.

.,.,TRBV24-1,TRBJ2-6,TGTGCCACCAGTGACCCCTACTCTGGGGCCAACGTCCTGACTTTC,CATSDPYSGANVLTF
.,.,TRBV20-1,TRBJ1-2,TGCAGTGCTAGGGATTCCGATGGCTACACCTTC,CSARDSDGYTF
.,.,TRBV5-1,TRBJ2-3,TGCGCCAGCAGCCCGGGAGCCGTGGAAGATACGCAGTATTTT,CASSPGAVEDTQYF
once,.,TRBV10-3,TRBJ2-7,TGTGCTTCAGGCCGCGGGGCCGAGCAGTACTTC,CASGRGAEQYF
.,.,TRBV27,TRBJ1-2,TGTGCCAGCAGTTTATCGGGCAGTAACTATGGCTACACCTTC,CASSLSGSNYGYTF
.,TRBD1,TRBV11-2,TRBJ1-6,TGTGCCAGCAGCCCTGCGGCGGGACAGCTAAATTCACCCCTCCACTTT,CASSPAAGQLNSPLHF
.,.,TRBV29-1,TRBJ1-1,TGCAGCGTTGTTTCGAACACTGAAGCTTTCTTT,CSVVSNTEAFF
few,.,TRBV6-1,TRBJ1-1,TGTGCCAGCAGTGACCGACAGTTCACTGAAGCTTTCTTT,CASSDRQFTEAFF
.,TRBD1,TRBV18,TRBJ1-1,TGTGCCAGCTCACCACCGGCAGGGGGGTTCGGCACTGAAGCTTTCTTT,CASSPPAGGFGTEAFF
.,TRBD2,TRBV7-2,TRBJ2-1,TGTGCCAGCAGCGCAGGACTAGCCCTGATTCAGCAGTTCTTC,CASSAGLALIQQFF
.,.,TRBV28,TRBJ2-7,TGTGCCAGCGGGGGGGGGACAGCAAGATTCTACGAGCAGTACTTC,CASGGGTARFYEQYF
once,.,TRBV28,TRBJ2-7,TGTGCCAGCTTTAAACCGGGAAGTTCAACCTACGAGCAGTACTTC,CASFKPGSSTYEQYF
.,.,TRBV18,TRBJ1-4,TGTGCCAGCTCACCCCGGTCGGATGAAAAACTGTTTTTT,CASSPRSDEKLFF
.,TRBD2,TRBV5-5,TRBJ2-7,TGTGCCAGCAGCTTAGGGGGACTAGCGGGAGCGAATGAGCAGTACTTC,CASSLGGLAGANEQYF
.,.,TRBV3-1/TRBV3-2,TRBJ1-2,TGTGCCAGCAGCCTAAATACCTTAGGTGGCTACACCTTC,CASSLNTLGGYTF
.,.,TRBV10-3,TRBJ2-7,TGTGCCATCAGTGATCCGACAGCGGCCTACGAGCAGTACTTC,CAISDPTAAYEQYF
.,.,TRBV5-1,TRBJ2-7,TGCGCCAGCAGCTTGGCGGCCTCTTCCCCCTACGAGCAGTACTTC,CASSLAASSPYEQYF
.,.,TRBV6-5,TRBJ1-1,TGTGCCAGCAGTTACTCGACATTGGCGAACACTGAAGCTTTCTTT,CASSYSTLANTEAFF
.,.,TRBV5-6,TRBJ1-1,TGTGCCAGCAGCCTGACTCCCTGGGGCACTGAAGCTTTCTTT,CASSLTPWGTEAFF
once,.,TRBV15,TRBJ1-5,TGTGCCACCAGCAGGGGGCAGGAGGGCCAGCCCCAGCATTTT,CATSRGQEGQPQHF
.,.,TRBV2,TRBJ2-1,TGTGCCAGCAGTGGAGTAGCCGGGTCCTACAATGAGCAGTTCTTC,CASSGVAGSYNEQFF
.,.,TRBV7-8,TRBJ2-5,TGTGCCAGCAGCTTAGAGACGGTGTACCAAGAGACCCAGTACTTC,CASSLETVYQETQYF
.,.,TRBV2,TRBJ2-1,TGTGCCAGCAGTGGATCCGGGGGTGAGCAGTTCTTC,CASSGSGGEQFF
.,TRBD1,TRBV6-6,TRBJ2-5,TGTGCCAGCAGTCCACGGGGGACAGGGGGCTTGGGGGAGACCCAGTACTTC,CASSPRGTGGLGETQYF
once,.,TRBV19,TRBJ1-1,TGTGCCAGTAGTGTATCGTTTATGAACACTGAAGCTTTCTTT,CASSVSFMNTEAFF
.,TRBD2,TRBV4-2,TRBJ2-1,TGTGCCAGCAGCCAGGGACTAGCGGGGGTTGAGCAGTTCTTC,CASSQGLAGVEQFF
.,TRBD1,TRBV28,TRBJ2-1,TGTGCCAGCAGCTCCCCCGGGACAGGGCAGCTCTTAGATGAGCAGTTCTTC,CASSSPGTGQLLDEQFF
few,.,TRBV5-6,TRBJ1-2,TGTGCCAGCAGCTTGGAAAGAGGCGGGACTAACTATGGCTACACCTTC,CASSLERGGTNYGYTF
.,.,TRBV4-1,TRBJ1-3,TGCGCCAGCAGCCAAGGGGGGGCAGTACTCTCTGGAAACACCATATATTTT,CASSQGGAVLSGNTIYF
.,TRBD2,TRBV19,TRBJ2-5,TGTGCCAGTAGCTCCCTAGCGGGAGTCGAAGAGACCCAGTACTTC,CASSSLAGVEETQYF
.,TRBD2,TRBV28,TRBJ2-7,TGTGCCAGCAGACCGGCCGGGGGGGATGTATACGAGCAGTACTTC,CASRPAGGDVYEQYF
.,.,TRBV6-1,TRBJ1-5,TGTGCCAGCAGTGAACTTGGCGGGAGCAATCAGCCCCAGCATTTT,CASSELGGSNQPQHF
once,.,TRBV18,TRBJ1-1,TGTGCCAGCTCACCACGAGGGCCGGTGAACACTGAAGCTTTCTTT,CASSPRGPVNTEAFF